What follows are 32 T cell receptor beta chains derived from one specimen sequenced in a study of blood T cell repertoires in COVID-19. TCRdb's table, derived via immunoSEQ multiplex PCR, lists solely in-frame clones and lacks some. The table has a few hundred thousand clones, 80% to 90% seen once. The source material was PBMCs or T cells enriched from blood (not recorded which). These receptors originate from a middle-aged woman who had been exposed to COVID-19.

The chain employs TRBV5-1 and TRBJ2-7; 7 bases line up with TRBD1. Germline loops: CDR1 SGHRS, CDR2 YFSETQ. This CDR3 has 14 residues. Trimming took 4 bases from V and 0 from J; bases not matched to a gene: 4. The CDR3 coding sequence is TGCGCCAGCAGCCAAGACAGGGACTCCTACGAGCAGTACTTC. Translation: CASSQDRDSYEQYF. The whole variable domain, remainder taken from reference TRBV5-1 and TRBJ2-7, is KAGVTQTPRYLIKTRGQQVTLSCSPISGHRSVSWYQQTPGQGLQFLFEYFSETQRNKGNFPGRFSGRQFSNSRSEMNVSTLELGDSALYLCASSQDRDSYEQYFGPGTRLTVT.

This chain links TRBV30 with TRBJ1-5; maybe TRBD1 (6 bases). Trimming took off 3 bases at V and 5 bases at J, with 14 bases between the two ends. Per the germline V gene, CDR1 is GTSNPN and CDR2 is SVGIG (reference sequence). The CDR3 extends over 14 amino acids. The CDR3: CAWSTGPLDQPQHF. The CDR3 bases are TGTGCCTGGAGCACAGGGCCCCTGGATCAGCCCCAGCATTTT.

The chain couples TRBV28 to TRBJ2-7; no definite D call. CDR1 MDHEN and CDR2 SYDVKM come from the germline V gene. This CDR3 has 12 amino acids. The V end lost 6 bases, the J end lost 3 bases, and 9 bases lay between the germline ends. The chain's CDR3 is CASSPSSYEQYV. CDR3 DNA: TGTGCCAGCAGCCCCTCCAGCTACGAGCAGTACGTC.

This chain links TRBV21-1 with TRBJ1-5; no DNA check was done on the table's D call, TRBD1. TRBV21-1 corresponds to a pseudogene. This CDR3 has 16 amino acids. The CDR3 loop is CASRNSDRSKIQPQHF. The CDR3 region has the DNA TGTGCCAGCAGAAATAGCGACAGGAGTAAAATTCAGCCCCAGCATTTT.

The rearrangement links TRBV7-2 to TRBJ2-3, with 9 bases lining up with TRBD2. Trimming removed 5 bases from V and 4 bases from J; junction bases left unmatched: 13. The CDR3 consists of 17 residues. Germline assignment: CDR1 SGHTA and CDR2 FQGNSA. CDR3 nucleotides: TGTGCCAGCAGCATTATAAACCCGGGACTAGCACCAGATACGCAGTATTTT. It translates to CASSIINPGLAPDTQYF. Looking up the rest from reference TRBV7-2 and TRBJ2-3 gives the full variable domain: GAGVSQSPSNKVTEKGKDVELRCDPISGHTALYWYRQSLGQGLEFLIYFQGNSAPDKSGLPSDRFSAERTGGSVSTLTIQRTQQEDSAVYLCASSIINPGLAPDTQYFGPGTRLTVL.

The genes are TRBV4-1 and TRBJ1-5; TRBD1 agrees at 8 bases. Germline V gene data show CDR1 as MGHRA and CDR2 as YSYEKL. Losses at the gene ends were 0 bases for V and 6 bases for J; bases not matched to a gene: 10. The CDR3 runs to 17 residues. The CDR3 protein is CASSQEKSQGAVQPQHF. The CDR3 DNA reads as TGCGCCAGCAGCCAAGAAAAGAGTCAGGGGGCCGTTCAGCCCCAGCATTTT.

The chain links TRBV6-5 to TRBJ2-1; D possibly corresponds to TRBD1 (6 bases). From germline, CDR1 is MNHEY and CDR2 SVGAGI. This CDR3 region has 14 residues. V was trimmed by 2 bases and J by 8 bases, leaving 13 bases between them. The CDR3 protein is CASSYTPGAYEQFF. The CDR3 bases are TGTGCCAGCAGTTACACGCCAGGGGCCTATGAGCAGTTCTTC.

As DNA, the CDR3 is TGCGCCAGCAGCCAAGATCGGGGGGAGGGTCAGCCCCAGCATTTT. Amino acid sequence: CASSQDRGEGQPQHF. V gene TRBV4-3 combines with J gene TRBJ1-5; TRBD1 is a possible D gene (5 bases). The V end lost 0 bases, the J end lost 6 bases, and 12 bases lay between the germline ends. The V gene's germline CDR1 is LGHNA and CDR2 YSLEER. The CDR3 sequence is 15 residues long.

The V and J genes are TRBV28 and TRBJ2-7, with TRBD1 matching 7 bases. In germline, CDR1 is MDHEN, CDR2 SYDVKM. The CDR3 has 16 amino acids. The V gene end was trimmed by 3 bases and the J gene end by 5 bases; junction bases not matched to a gene: 13. In DNA, the CDR3 is TGTGCCAGCAGTTTTGGAGACAGGGTGGCCAAAAACGAGCAGTACTTC. Translating gives CASSFGDRVAKNEQYF.

CDR3 nucleotide sequence: TGTGCCAGTAGTTTCCAAGGGGGGGCTAATGGCTACACCTTC. It translates to CASSFQGGANGYTF. V gene TRBV19 combines with J gene TRBJ1-2; possible D gene TRBD1, 6 bases. The CDR3 runs to 14 residues. CDR1 and CDR2 from the germline V gene are LNHDA and SQIVND (reference sequence). V dropped 5 bases and J dropped 6 bases, with 16 bases sitting between them.

The CDR3: CASTGQGRLGLNEKLFF. The DNA for the CDR3 is TGTGCCAGCACTGGACAGGGTCGGTTAGGGTTAAATGAAAAACTGTTTTTT. The chain recombines TRBV28 with TRBJ1-4; 8 positions match TRBD1. Germline CDR1 MDHEN, CDR2 SYDVKM. Losses at the gene ends were 7 bases for V and 5 bases for J; bases not matched to a gene: 15. CDR3 length: 17 amino acids.

The gene calls are TRBV19 and TRBJ1-2; 10 nucleotides line up with TRBD1. After removal of 5 bases from V and 2 bases from J, the junction contained 2 bases not matched to a gene. Germline assignment: CDR1 LNHDA and CDR2 SQIVND (reference sequence). The CDR3 extends over 14 amino acids. CDR3: CASSSDRGNYGYTF. CDR3 coding DNA: TGTGCCAGTAGTTCGGACAGGGGGAACTATGGCTACACCTTC.

The chain is built from TRBV11-2 and TRBJ2-4, with TRBD2 identical over 8 bases. In germline, CDR1 is SGHAT, CDR2 FQNNGV. This CDR3 has 16 amino acids. V trimming: 5 bases; J trimming: 4 bases; junction bases outside the gene matches: 10. The CDR3 nucleotides read TGTGCCAGCAGCAGACCAGCGGGAGTGGGGAAAAACATTCAGTACTTC. Protein: CASSRPAGVGKNIQYF.

DNA for the CDR3: TGTGCCAGCAGTGAAAGCGGGAGGGGGGAGCAGTTCTTC. Protein sequence: CASSESGRGEQFF. V is TRBV2 and J is TRBJ2-1; 10 bases agree with TRBD2. V lost 2 bases, J lost 10 bases, and 2 bases stayed unmatched. The length of the CDR3 is 13 residues. CDR1 SNHLY and CDR2 FYNNEI come from the germline V gene.

This clone was detected only once. This sequence joins TRBV5-1 and TRBJ1-4, with 8 bases lining up with TRBD1. Germline-derived CDR1 and CDR2 are SGHRS and YFSETQ. V lost 4 bases, J lost 3 bases, and 5 bases stayed unmatched. The length of the CDR3 is 15 residues. CDR3 amino acids: CASSADRAPNEKLFF. In DNA, the CDR3 is TGCGCCAGCAGCGCGGACAGGGCTCCTAATGAAAAACTGTTTTTT.

The chain uses TRBV28 and TRBJ2-2; no definite D call. The germline V gene encodes CDR1 MDHEN and CDR2 SYDVKM. The CDR3 has 13 amino acids. Trimming stripped 4 bases from V and 1 base from J, with 4 bases between. The CDR3 nucleotides are TGTGCCAGCAGTTCACAGAACACCGGGGAGCTGTTTTTT. Translated: CASSSQNTGELFF.

This clone was detected a few times. This specimen includes other DNA sequences encoding the same CDR3. CDR3 nucleotides: TGTGCCTGGAGTGTACTGGAGACCCAGTACTTC. Protein sequence: CAWSVLETQYF. This chain connects TRBV30 to TRBJ2-5; D remains unclear. V lost 0 bases to trimming and J lost 5 bases, with 4 bases between them. The CDR3 spans 11 residues. CDR1 is GTSNPN and CDR2 is SVGIG in the germline V gene (reference sequence).

About this clone: A much more abundant neighbour one base away suggests this may be a read error. V is TRBV5-4 and J is TRBJ1-1; D uncertain. V lost 2 bases to trimming and J lost 2 bases, with 4 bases between them. The CDR3 has 12 amino acids. Germline assignment: CDR1 SGHNT and CDR2 YYREEE (reference sequence). DNA of the CDR3: TGTGCCAGCAGCTTACTAAACACTGAAGCTTTCTTT. Translating gives CASSLLNTEAFF.

The chain has TRBV28 and TRBJ2-3; TRBD2 agrees at 7 bases. This CDR3 contains 15 residues. V shed 3 bases and J 2 bases; nucleotides not matched to a gene: 5. Germline CDR1 reads MDHEN; CDR2 reads SYDVKM. For the CDR3, the DNA is TGTGCCAGCAGTTTGGGAGGGCCACACACAGATACGCAGTATTTT. Translation gives CASSLGGPHTDTQYF.

The V gene is TRBV7-8, the J gene TRBJ1-5; no clear D gene. The V end was cut by 3 bases, the J end by 5 bases, with 17 bases between. Germline V gives CDR1 SGHVS, CDR2 FQNEAQ. The CDR3 length is 16 residues. The CDR3 is CASSFDNWTVYQPQHF. The DNA for the CDR3 is TGTGCCAGCAGCTTCGATAACTGGACTGTCTATCAGCCCCAGCATTTT.

There are a few counts of this clone. This sequence joins TRBV4-2 and TRBJ2-7, with 9 bases that match TRBD2. Trimming cost V 4 bases and J 0 bases; bases outside gene matches: 7. This CDR3 region has 16 residues. From germline, CDR1 is LGHNA and CDR2 YNFKEQ. This CDR3 is CASSPQPSGTSYEQYF. CDR3 DNA: TGTGCCAGCAGCCCTCAGCCTAGCGGGACCTCCTACGAGCAGTACTTC.

V and J are TRBV6-1 and TRBJ2-5; 10 bases are shared with TRBD1. The CDR3 spans 16 residues. Germline CDR1 MNHNS, CDR2 SASEGT. The V gene end was trimmed by 1 base and the J gene end by 5 bases; junction bases not matched to a gene: 7. The CDR3: CASSEVSGQGSETQYF. The CDR3 DNA reads as TGTGCCAGCAGTGAAGTTTCGGGACAGGGGTCGGAGACCCAGTACTTC.

The chain uses TRBV7-8 and TRBJ2-7; TRBD1 might be the D (6 bases). V was trimmed by 0 bases and J by 4 bases, leaving 13 bases between them. CDR1 is SGHVS and CDR2 is FQNEAQ in the germline V gene. CDR3 length: 15 residues. CDR3 sequence reads: CASSLADSHLYEQYF. The CDR3 nucleotides read TGTGCCAGCAGCTTAGCGGACAGCCACCTTTACGAGCAGTACTTC.

The gene calls are TRBV6-5 and TRBJ1-6, with TRBD1 matching 7 bases. Germline CDR1 and CDR2: MNHEY and SVGAGI. The CDR3 is 15 amino acids. V trimming: 8 bases; J trimming: 7 bases; junction bases outside the gene matches: 11. This CDR3 is CASVGWGTDNSPLHF. The CDR3 nucleotides read TGTGCCAGCGTAGGGTGGGGGACAGACAATTCACCCCTCCACTTT.

This chain joins TRBV11-1 and TRBJ2-7, with a tentative D call TRBD2 (6 bases). The CDR3 spans 13 residues. The V end was cut by 0 bases, the J end by 5 bases, with 8 bases between. Germline V gene lookup returns CDR1 SGHAT and CDR2 FQDESV (reference sequence). DNA for the CDR3: TGTGCCAGCAGCTTAGCGGAGGGACACGAGCAGTACTTC. Its translation: CASSLAEGHEQYF.

The rearrangement uses TRBV6-5 and TRBJ2-1; 9 nucleotides line up with TRBD2. Per germline, CDR1 MNHEY and CDR2 SVGAGI. CDR3 length equals 15 residues. The trim removed 6 bases at V and 4 bases at J, leaving 7 bases unmatched. The CDR3 bases are TGTGCCAGCAGCGCAACTAGCGGGCCTTACAATGAGCAGTTCTTC. This translates into CASSATSGPYNEQFF.

V is TRBV5-5 and J is TRBJ2-5, with TRBD1 matching over 10 bases. The CDR3 sequence is 17 residues long. Germline CDR1 SGHKS, CDR2 YYEKEE (reference sequence). After removal of 2 bases from V and 5 bases from J, the junction contained 12 bases not matched to a gene. This CDR3 is CASSLATGGSNVETQYF. CDR3 sequence (DNA): TGTGCCAGCAGCTTAGCGACAGGGGGCTCTAACGTCGAGACCCAGTACTTC.

J is TRBJ1-1 and V is TRBV19, with 8 bases lining up with TRBD1. This CDR3 is built from 13 residues. The J segment lost 5 bases and the V segment lost 7 bases, leaving 6 bases of the junction unmatched. Germline V gene data show CDR1 as LNHDA and CDR2 as SQIVND (reference sequence). The DNA of the CDR3 is TGTGCCAGTACCGACAGGGGAAGGACTGAAGCTTTCTTT. As protein: CASTDRGRTEAFF.

V gene TRBV6-4 combines with J gene TRBJ2-7; 8 bases align to TRBD2. Germline CDR1 MRHNA, CDR2 SNTAGT. The CDR3 totals 18 residues. V was pared by 0 bases and J by 4 bases, with 14 bases of the junction left unmatched. CDR3 in DNA: TGTGCCAGCAGTGACTCCGGGAGGGAGGCTAGCGGGCGGTACGAGCAGTACGTC. This sequence encodes CASSDSGREASGRYEQYV.

The V and J genes are TRBV7-2 and TRBJ2-1; TRBD2 aligns across 8 bases. The CDR3 is made up of 15 amino acids. J lost 2 bases, V lost 6 bases, and 6 bases had no gene match. Germline V lookup: CDR1 SGHTA, CDR2 FQGNSA. The CDR3 is CASRAGGAAYNEQFF. CDR3 coding DNA: TGTGCCAGCAGGGCCGGGGGGGCCGCCTACAATGAGCAGTTCTTC.

The J gene is TRBJ2-1, the V gene TRBV4-3; 9 bases align to TRBD2. The germline V gene has CDR1 LGHNA and CDR2 YSLEER. The CDR3 loop spans 16 amino acids. V lost 0 bases to trimming and J lost 3 bases; unmatched junction nucleotides: 3. In DNA, the CDR3 is TGCGCCAGCAGCCAAGATTATAGCGGGAGCTACAATGAGCAGTTCTTC. It codes for CASSQDYSGSYNEQFF.

The chain carries TRBV19 and TRBJ2-2; possibly TRBD2 for D (6 bases). CDR3 length equals 15 residues. Germline V lookup: CDR1 LNHDA, CDR2 SQIVND (reference sequence). Trimming pared 6 bases from V and 1 base from J, leaving 12 bases between. CDR3 region: CASRLGGMNTGELFF. As DNA, the CDR3 is TGTGCCAGTAGGCTCGGGGGAATGAACACCGGGGAGCTGTTTTTT.